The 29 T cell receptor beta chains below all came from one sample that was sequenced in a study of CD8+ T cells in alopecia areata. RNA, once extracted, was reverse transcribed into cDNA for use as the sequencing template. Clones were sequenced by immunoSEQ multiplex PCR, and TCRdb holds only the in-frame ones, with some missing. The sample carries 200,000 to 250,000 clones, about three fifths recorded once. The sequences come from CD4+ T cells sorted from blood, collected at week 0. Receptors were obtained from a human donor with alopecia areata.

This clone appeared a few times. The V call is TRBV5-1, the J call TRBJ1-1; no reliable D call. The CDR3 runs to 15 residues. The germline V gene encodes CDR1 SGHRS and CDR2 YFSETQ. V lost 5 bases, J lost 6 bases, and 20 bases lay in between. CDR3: CASRVGTASSPEAFF. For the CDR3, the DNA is TGCGCCAGCAGAGTCGGAACAGCATCAAGCCCTGAAGCTTTCTTT.

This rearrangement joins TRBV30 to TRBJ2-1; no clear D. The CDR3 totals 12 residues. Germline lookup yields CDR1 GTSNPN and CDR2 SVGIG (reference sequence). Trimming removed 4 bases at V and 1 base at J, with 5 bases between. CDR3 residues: CAWTASYNEQFF. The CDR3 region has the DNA TGTGCCTGGACCGCTTCCTACAATGAGCAGTTCTTC.

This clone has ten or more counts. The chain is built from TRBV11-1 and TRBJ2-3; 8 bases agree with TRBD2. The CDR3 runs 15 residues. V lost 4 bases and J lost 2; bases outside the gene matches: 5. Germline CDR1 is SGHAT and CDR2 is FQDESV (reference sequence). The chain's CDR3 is CASSSSGGVTDTQYF. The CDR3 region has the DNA TGTGCCAGCAGCTCCTCGGGAGGGGTCACAGATACGCAGTATTTT.

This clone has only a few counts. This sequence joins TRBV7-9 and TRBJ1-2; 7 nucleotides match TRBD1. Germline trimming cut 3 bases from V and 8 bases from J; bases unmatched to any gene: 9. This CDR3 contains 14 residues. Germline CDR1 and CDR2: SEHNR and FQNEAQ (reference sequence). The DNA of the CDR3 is TGTGCCAGCAGCTTGTCGGGGACAGTCGGAGGCTACACCTTC. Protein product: CASSLSGTVGGYTF.

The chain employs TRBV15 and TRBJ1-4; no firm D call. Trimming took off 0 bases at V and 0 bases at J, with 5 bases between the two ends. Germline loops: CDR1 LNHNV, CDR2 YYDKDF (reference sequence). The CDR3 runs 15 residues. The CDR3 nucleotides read TGTGCCACCAGCAGAGACCTCGCAACTAATGAAAAACTGTTTTTT. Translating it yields CATSRDLATNEKLFF. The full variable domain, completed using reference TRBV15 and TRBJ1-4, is DAMVIQNPRYQVTQFGKPVTLSCSQTLNHNVMYWYQQKSSQAPKLLFHYYDKDFNNEADTPDNFQSRRPNTSFCFLDIRSPGLGDTAMYLCATSRDLATNEKLFFGSGTQLSVL.

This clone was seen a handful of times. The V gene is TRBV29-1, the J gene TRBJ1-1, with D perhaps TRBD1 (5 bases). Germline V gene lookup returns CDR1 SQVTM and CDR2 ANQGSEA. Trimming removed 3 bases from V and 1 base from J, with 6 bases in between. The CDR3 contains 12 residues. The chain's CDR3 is CSVERGNTEAFF. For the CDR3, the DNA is TGCAGCGTTGAGAGGGGGAACACTGAAGCTTTCTTT.

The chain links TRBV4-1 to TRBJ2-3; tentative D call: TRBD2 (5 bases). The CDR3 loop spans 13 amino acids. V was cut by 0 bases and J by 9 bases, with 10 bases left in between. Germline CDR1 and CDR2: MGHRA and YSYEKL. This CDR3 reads CASSQDLTRTQYF. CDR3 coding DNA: TGCGCCAGCAGCCAAGACCTCACTAGGACGCAGTATTTT.

The CDR3 DNA sequence: TGTGCCAGCAGCGTCCTCACAGGGAACACTGAAGCTTTCTTT. Residues: CASSVLTGNTEAFF. The chain joins TRBV9 to TRBJ1-1, with D possibly TRBD1 on 5 matching bases. Germline V CDR1 and CDR2: SGDLS, YYNGEE. Trimming took 2 bases from V and 1 from J, leaving 9 bases between them. This CDR3 spans 14 amino acids.

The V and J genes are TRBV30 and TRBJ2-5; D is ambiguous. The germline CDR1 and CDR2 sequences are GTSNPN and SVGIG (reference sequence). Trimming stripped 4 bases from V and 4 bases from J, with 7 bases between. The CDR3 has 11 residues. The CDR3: CAWNLGETQYF. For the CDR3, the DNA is TGTGCCTGGAACCTTGGAGAGACCCAGTACTTC. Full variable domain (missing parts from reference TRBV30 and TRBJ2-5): SQTIHQWPATLVQPVGSPLSLECTVEGTSNPNLYWYRQAAGRGLQLLFYSVGIGQISSEVPQNLSASRPQDRQFILSSKKLLLSDSGFYLCAWNLGETQYFGPGTRLLVL.

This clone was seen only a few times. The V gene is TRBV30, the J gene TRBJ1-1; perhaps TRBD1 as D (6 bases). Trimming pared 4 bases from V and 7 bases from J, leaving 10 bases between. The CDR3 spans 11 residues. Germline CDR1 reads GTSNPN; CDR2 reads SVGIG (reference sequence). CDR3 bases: TGTGCCTGGACAGACAGGAGTGAAGCTTTCTTT. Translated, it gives CAWTDRSEAFF.

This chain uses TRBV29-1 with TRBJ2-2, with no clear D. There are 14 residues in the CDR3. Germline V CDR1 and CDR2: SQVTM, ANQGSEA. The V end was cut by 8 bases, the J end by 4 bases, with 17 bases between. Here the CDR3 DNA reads TGCAGCTCCACCGGTACCTCCGGCACCGGGGAGCTGTTTTTT. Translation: CSSTGTSGTGELFF.

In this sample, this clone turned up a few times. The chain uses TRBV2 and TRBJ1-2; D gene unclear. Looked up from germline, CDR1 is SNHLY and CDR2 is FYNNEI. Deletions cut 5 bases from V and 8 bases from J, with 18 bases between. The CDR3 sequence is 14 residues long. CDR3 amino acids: CASSSTGPQRGYTF. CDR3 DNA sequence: TGTGCCAGCAGTTCCACCGGGCCCCAGAGGGGCTACACCTTC.

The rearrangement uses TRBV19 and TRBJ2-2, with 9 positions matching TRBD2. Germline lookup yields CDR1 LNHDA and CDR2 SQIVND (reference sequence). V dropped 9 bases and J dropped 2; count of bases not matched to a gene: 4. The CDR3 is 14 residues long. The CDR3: CASRLAENTGELFF. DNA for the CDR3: TGTGCCAGCAGACTAGCGGAAAACACCGGGGAGCTGTTTTTT.

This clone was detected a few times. The CDR3: CASSSQHTGTASTDTQYF. CDR3 DNA: TGTGCCAGCAGCTCACAACATACCGGGACAGCTAGCACAGATACGCAGTATTTT. This sequence joins TRBV7-9 and TRBJ2-3, with TRBD1 matching 7 bases. The V segment lost 4 bases and the J segment 0 bases; nucleotides outside the gene matches: 13. The CDR3 contains 18 residues. CDR1 SEHNR and CDR2 FQNEAQ come from the germline V gene (reference sequence).

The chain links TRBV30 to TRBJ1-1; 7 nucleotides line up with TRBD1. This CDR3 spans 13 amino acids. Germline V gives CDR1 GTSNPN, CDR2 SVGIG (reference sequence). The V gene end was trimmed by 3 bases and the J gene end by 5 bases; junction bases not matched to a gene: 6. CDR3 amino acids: CAWSHRGGTEAFF. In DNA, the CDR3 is TGTGCCTGGAGCCACAGGGGAGGGACTGAAGCTTTCTTT. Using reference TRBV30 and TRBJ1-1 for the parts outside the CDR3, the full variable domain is SQTIHQWPATLVQPVGSPLSLECTVEGTSNPNLYWYRQAAGRGLQLLFYSVGIGQISSEVPQNLSASRPQDRQFILSSKKLLLSDSGFYLCAWSHRGGTEAFFGQGTRLTVV.

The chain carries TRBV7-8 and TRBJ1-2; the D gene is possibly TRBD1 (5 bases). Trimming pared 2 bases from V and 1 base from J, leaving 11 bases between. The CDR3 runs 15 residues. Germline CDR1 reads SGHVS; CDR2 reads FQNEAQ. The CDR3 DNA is TGTGCCAGCAGCTTACGTTTAGGGGTTAACTATGGCTACACCTTC. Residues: CASSLRLGVNYGYTF.

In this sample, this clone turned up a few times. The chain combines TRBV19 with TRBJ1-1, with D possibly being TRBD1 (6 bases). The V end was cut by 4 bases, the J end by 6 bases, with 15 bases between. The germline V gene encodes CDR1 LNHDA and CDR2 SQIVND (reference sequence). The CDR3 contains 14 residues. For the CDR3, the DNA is TGTGCCAGTAGTAGGGGAGGACAGAGAGCTGAAGCTTTCTTT. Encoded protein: CASSRGGQRAEAFF.

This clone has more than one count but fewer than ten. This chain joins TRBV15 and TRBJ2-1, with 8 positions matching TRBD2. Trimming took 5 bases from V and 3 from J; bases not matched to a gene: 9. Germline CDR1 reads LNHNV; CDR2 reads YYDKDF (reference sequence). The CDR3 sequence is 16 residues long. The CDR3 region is CATSDGGAGFYNEQFF. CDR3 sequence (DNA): TGTGCCACCAGCGACGGGGGGGCTGGCTTCTACAATGAGCAGTTCTTC.

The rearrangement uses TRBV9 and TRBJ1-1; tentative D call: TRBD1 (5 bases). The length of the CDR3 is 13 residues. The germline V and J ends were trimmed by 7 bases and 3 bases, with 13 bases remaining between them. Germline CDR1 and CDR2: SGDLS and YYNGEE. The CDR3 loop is CASRREMDTEAFF. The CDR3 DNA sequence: TGTGCCAGCCGCAGGGAGATGGACACTGAAGCTTTCTTT. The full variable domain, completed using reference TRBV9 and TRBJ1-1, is DSGVTQTPKHLITATGQRVTLRCSPRSGDLSVYWYQQSLDQGLQFLIQYYNGEERAKGNILERFSAQQFPDLHSELNLSSLELGDSALYFCASRREMDTEAFFGQGTRLTVV.

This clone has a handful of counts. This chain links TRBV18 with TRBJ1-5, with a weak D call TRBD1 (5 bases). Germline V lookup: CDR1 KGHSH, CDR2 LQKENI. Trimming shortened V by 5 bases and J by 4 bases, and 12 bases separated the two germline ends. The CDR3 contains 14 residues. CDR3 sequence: CASSTRDGNQPQHF. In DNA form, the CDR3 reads TGTGCCAGCTCAACCCGGGACGGAAATCAGCCCCAGCATTTT.

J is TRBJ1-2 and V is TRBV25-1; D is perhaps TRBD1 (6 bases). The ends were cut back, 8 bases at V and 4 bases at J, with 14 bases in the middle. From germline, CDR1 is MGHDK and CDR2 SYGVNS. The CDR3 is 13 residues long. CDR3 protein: CASAGGQAYGYTF. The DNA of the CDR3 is TGTGCCAGCGCTGGGGGGCAGGCCTATGGCTACACCTTC.

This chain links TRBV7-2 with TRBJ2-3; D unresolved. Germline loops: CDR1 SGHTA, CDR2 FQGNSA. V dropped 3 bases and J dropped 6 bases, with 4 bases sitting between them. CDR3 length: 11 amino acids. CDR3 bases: TGTGCCAGCAGCTTCGGGGATACGCAGTATTTT. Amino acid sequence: CASSFGDTQYF.

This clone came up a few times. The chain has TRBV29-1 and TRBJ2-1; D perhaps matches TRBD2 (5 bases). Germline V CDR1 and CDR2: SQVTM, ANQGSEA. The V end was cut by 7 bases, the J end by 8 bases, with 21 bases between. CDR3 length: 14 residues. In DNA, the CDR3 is TGCAGCGCACCCGAGGGCAGGATGGGCGATGAGCAGTTCTTC. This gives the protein CSAPEGRMGDEQFF.

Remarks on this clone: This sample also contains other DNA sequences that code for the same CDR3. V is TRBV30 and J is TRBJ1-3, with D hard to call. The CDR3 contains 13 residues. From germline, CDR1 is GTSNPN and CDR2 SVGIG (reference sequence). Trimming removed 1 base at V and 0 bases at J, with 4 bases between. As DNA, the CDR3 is TGTGCCTGGAGTGGGGGCTCTGGAAACACCATATATTTT. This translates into CAWSGGSGNTIYF.

The DNA for the CDR3 is TGTGCCAGCACGGGAGAGGGGTCGGTGACCCAGTACTTC. It encodes CASTGEGSVTQYF. This rearrangement joins TRBV6-5 to TRBJ2-5; D perhaps matches TRBD2 (6 bases). V gave up 7 bases and J gave up 7 bases, with 16 bases separating them. From germline, CDR1 is MNHEY and CDR2 SVGAGI. The CDR3 is made up of 13 amino acids.

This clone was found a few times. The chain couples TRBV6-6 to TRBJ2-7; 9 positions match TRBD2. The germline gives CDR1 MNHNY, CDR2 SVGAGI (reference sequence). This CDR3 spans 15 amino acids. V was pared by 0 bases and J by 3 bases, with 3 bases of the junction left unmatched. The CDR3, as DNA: TGTGCCAGCAGTTACTCGTCTAGCGGGGTCTACGAGCAGTACTTC. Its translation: CASSYSSSGVYEQYF.

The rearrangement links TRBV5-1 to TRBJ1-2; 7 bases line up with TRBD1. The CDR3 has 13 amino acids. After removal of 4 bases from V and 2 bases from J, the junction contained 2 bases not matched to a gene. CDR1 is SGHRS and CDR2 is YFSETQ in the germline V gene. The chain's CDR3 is CASSETGNYGYTF. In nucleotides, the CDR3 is TGCGCCAGCAGCGAGACAGGGAACTATGGCTACACCTTC.

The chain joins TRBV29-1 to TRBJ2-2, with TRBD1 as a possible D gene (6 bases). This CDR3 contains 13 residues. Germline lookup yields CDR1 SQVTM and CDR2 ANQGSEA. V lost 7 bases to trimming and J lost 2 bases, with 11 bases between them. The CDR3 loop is CSAYRENTGELFF. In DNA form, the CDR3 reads TGCAGCGCATACAGGGAAAACACCGGGGAGCTGTTTTTT.

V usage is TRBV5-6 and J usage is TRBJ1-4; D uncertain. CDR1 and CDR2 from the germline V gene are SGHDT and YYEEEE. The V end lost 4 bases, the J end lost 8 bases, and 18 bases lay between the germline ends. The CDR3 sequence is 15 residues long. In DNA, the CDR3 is TGTGCCAGCAGCGTCGATCGTGGGCAGGCGGAAAAACTGTTTTTT. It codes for CASSVDRGQAEKLFF.